This T cell receptor (beta chain) was sequenced in a study of T-cell reconstitution after alpha-beta-depleted transplantation in children (dated by TCRdb to between 2015 and 2016). Regarding the study in general: Using TCR repertoire profiling, the study followed T-cell immune reconstitution in a quantitative way in children after TCRalphabeta/CD19-depleted allogeneic hematopoietic cell transplantation.

Trimming leaves V shorter by 4 bases and J shorter by 4 bases, with the junction holding 10 bases beyond the gene matches. The CDR3 goes from the cysteine to the phenylalanine over 16 residues. Of all the DNA, just the CDR3 is kept, 48 bases in frame from base 1. For CDR1 and CDR2, the germline V gene lists SGHRS and YFSETQ. In light of the paper, this sample's treatment or condition label describes: allogeneic hematopoietic cell transplantation with graft depleted of TCRalphabeta T cells and CD19 B cells. TCRalphabeta/CD19-depleted allogeneic hematopoietic cell grafts were given to the transplant recipients, all of whom were children. General findings and caveats noted by the study authors: About two months after transplant, the apparently early recovery of alphabetaT-cell counts reportedly depended on just several hundred clones that had expanded rapidly and came from non-depleted graft cells. Over subsequent months, a decline in hyperexpanded clone frequencies was noted, and after one year, T-cell counts and TCRbeta diversity were mostly ascribed to newly produced T cells. In some patients, the high TCRbeta diversity seen at day 60 was put down to recipient T cells and intrathymic progenitors that had survived conditioning.

This clonotype was counted only a few times. This clone's antigen is unknown. No much larger clone exists at a distance of one base, and base qualities are not known. The method was PCR. Sequencing was carried out with an Illumina HiSeq 2500. TCR library preparation used molecular barcoding, with unique molecular identifiers applied to normalize quantification of the TCRbeta repertoire. TCRdb reprocessing: public reads trimmed at Q25 with fastp, clones called with MiXCR, in-frame beta chains kept. Each entry merges the rows of one CDR3 protein and shows their most common DNA and genes. This sample holds about 590,000 distinct CDR3 sequences; 10% to 15% were observed only once. The ten biggest clones cover 2.2% of the sample.

In this chain, TRBV5-1 is recombined with TRBJ1-3, and 8 junctional nucleotides match TRBD1. The specimen was PBMCs, mostly from graft donor cells, collected 360 days after TCRalphabeta/CD19-depleted stem cell transplant. This receptor was obtained from a male patient younger than 18 who had a stem cell transplant for acute myeloid leukemia, so the T cells may come from the graft donor. In nucleotides, the sequence is TGCGCCAGCAGCCAGAGGACAGGGCTAGCGGGAAACACCATATATTTT. Its translation is CASSQRTGLAGNTIYF. Extended through the reference TRBV5-1 and TRBJ1-3 proteins, this CDR3 yields the full variable domain: KAGVTQTPRYLIKTRGQQVTLSCSPISGHRSVSWYQQTPGQGLQFLFEYFSETQRNKGNFPGRFSGRQFSNSRSEMNVSTLELGDSALYLCASSQRTGLAGNTIYFGEGSWLTVV.